These 20 T cell receptor beta chains share one sample of origin, sequenced in a study of T cell responses to AZD1222 COVID-19 vaccine. TCRdb's table, derived via immunoSEQ multiplex PCR, lists solely in-frame clones and lacks some. The sample records 90,000 to 150,000 clones, 80% to 90% being singletons. The specimen comprised peripheral blood, sampled on day 0 of AZD1222 vaccination. The source is an adult in good health.

This chain joins TRBV9 and TRBJ2-1; a weak D match, TRBD2 (7 bases). The V gene lost 3 bases and the J gene lost 0 bases, with 13 bases spanning the gap. The CDR3 contains 16 residues. Germline V gene lookup returns CDR1 SGDLS and CDR2 YYNGEE. CDR3 loop: CASSAGGTSSYNEQFF. The CDR3 DNA is TGTGCCAGCAGCGCGGGGGGCACAAGCTCCTACAATGAGCAGTTCTTC.

V and J are TRBV5-1 and TRBJ1-1; 9 bases map to TRBD1. V was pared by 0 bases and J by 6 bases, with 6 bases of the junction left unmatched. CDR1 and CDR2 from the germline V gene are SGHRS and YFSETQ. The CDR3 sequence is 15 residues long. The CDR3 nucleotides are TGCGCCAGCAGCTTGGAGAACAGGGGGCGGGCTGAAGCTTTCTTT. Encoded protein: CASSLENRGRAEAFF. The full variable domain, with the rest looked up from reference TRBV5-1 and TRBJ1-1, is KAGVTQTPRYLIKTRGQQVTLSCSPISGHRSVSWYQQTPGQGLQFLFEYFSETQRNKGNFPGRFSGRQFSNSRSEMNVSTLELGDSALYLCASSLENRGRAEAFFGQGTRLTVV.

The genes are TRBV6-2 or TRBV6-3 and TRBJ1-6; D not certain. V dropped 2 bases and J dropped 3 bases, with 11 bases sitting between them. The CDR3 contains 16 residues. Germline-derived CDR1 and CDR2 are MNHEY and SVGEGT. In nucleotides, the CDR3 is TGTGCCAGCAGTTACCGGCAGCCACTCTATAATTCACCCCTCCACTTT. It codes for CASSYRQPLYNSPLHF.

The chain has TRBV28 and TRBJ2-7; the D gene is possibly TRBD2 (6 bases). This CDR3 is built from 15 residues. Looked up from germline, CDR1 is MDHEN and CDR2 is SYDVKM. Trimming pared 4 bases from V and 2 bases from J, leaving 15 bases between. CDR3 sequence: CASSSSGTSPYEQYF. DNA for the CDR3: TGTGCCAGCAGTTCCTCCGGGACTTCCCCCTACGAGCAGTACTTC.

The genes are TRBV3-1 (or the pseudogene TRBV3-2) and TRBJ2-3, with D unresolved. With 4 bases removed from V and 2 bases from J, the gap between germline ends came to 10 bases. CDR3 size: 14 residues. Germline V gene data show CDR1 as LGHDT and CDR2 as YNNKEL (reference sequence). CDR3 amino acids: CASSPTYSTDTQYF. Written as DNA, the CDR3 is TGTGCCAGCAGCCCGACCTATTCCACAGATACGCAGTATTTT.

CDR3 loop: CASSPGGNEQFF. The CDR3 region has the DNA TGTGCCAGCAGTCCGGGGGGCAATGAGCAGTTCTTC. The J gene is TRBJ2-1, the V gene TRBV28; 7 bases are a match to TRBD2. J was trimmed by 6 bases and V by 5 bases; bases with no gene match: 1. This CDR3 is 12 amino acids long. Germline CDR1 is MDHEN and CDR2 is SYDVKM.

V usage is TRBV5-1 and J usage is TRBJ2-7; 7 bases match TRBD2. The CDR3 runs 15 residues. V was clipped by 0 bases and J by 3 bases; unmatched bases: 6. From germline, CDR1 is SGHRS and CDR2 YFSETQ. For the CDR3, the DNA is TGCGCCAGCAGCTTGGCCATGGGAGGGATCTACGAGCAGTACTTC. It encodes CASSLAMGGIYEQYF.

The CDR3 here is CASSFPGLHSSYGYTF. DNA of the CDR3: TGTGCCAGCAGCTTCCCGGGACTCCACTCTTCATATGGCTACACCTTC. The V call is TRBV7-9, the J call TRBJ1-2; D is perhaps TRBD1 (5 bases). From germline, CDR1 is SEHNR and CDR2 FQNEAQ (reference sequence). The CDR3 is 16 residues long. V dropped 3 bases and J dropped 5 bases, with 19 bases sitting between them.

The V gene is TRBV7-9, the J gene TRBJ1-6; unclear D gene. This CDR3 is built from 14 residues. The V end was cut by 1 base, the J end by 7 bases, with 8 bases between. Per germline, CDR1 SEHNR and CDR2 FQNEAQ (reference sequence). CDR3 nucleotides: TGTGCCAGCAGCTTAGTCGGCCTAAATTCACCCCTCCACTTT. Its translation is CASSLVGLNSPLHF.

The J gene is TRBJ1-3, the V gene TRBV5-1, with 10 nucleotides matching TRBD1. The CDR3 is made up of 14 amino acids. CDR1 SGHRS and CDR2 YFSETQ come from the germline V gene. Unmatched junction bases numbered 5, after V lost 4 bases and J lost 7 bases. CDR3 bases: TGCGCCAGCAGCCAGGGGACAGGGGCTAACACCATATATTTT. It specifies CASSQGTGANTIYF. Drawing the rest from reference TRBV5-1 and TRBJ1-3, the complete variable domain is KAGVTQTPRYLIKTRGQQVTLSCSPISGHRSVSWYQQTPGQGLQFLFEYFSETQRNKGNFPGRFSGRQFSNSRSEMNVSTLELGDSALYLCASSQGTGANTIYFGEGSWLTVV.

This rearrangement joins TRBV4-1 to TRBJ1-2, with D perhaps TRBD1 (6 bases). V gave up 4 bases and J gave up 6 bases, with 21 bases separating them. CDR1 is MGHRA, CDR2 YSYEKL, per germline. The CDR3 has 16 amino acids. CDR3 in DNA: TGCGCCAGCAGCCTTCCTTGGGGGGGGACACTCAATGGCTACACCTTC. Its translation is CASSLPWGGTLNGYTF.

The CDR3 is CASSFPHMRRQGASNQPQHF. CDR3 coding DNA: TGTGCCAGCAGCTTCCCCCACATGCGAAGACAGGGGGCCAGCAATCAGCCCCAGCATTTT. V is TRBV11-3 and J is TRBJ1-5; 10 positions agree with TRBD1. Trimming took 3 bases from V and 1 from J; bases not matched to a gene: 15. The CDR3 covers 20 residues. Per germline, CDR1 SGHNT and CDR2 YENEEA. Combining the CDR3 with reference TRBV11-3 and TRBJ1-5 gives the whole variable domain EAGVVQSPRYKIIEKKQPVAFWCNPISGHNTLYWYLQNLGQGPELLIRYENEEAVDDSQLPKDRFSAERLKGVDSTLKIQPAELGDSAVYLCASSFPHMRRQGASNQPQHFGDGTRLSIL.

Written as DNA, the CDR3 is TGTGCCAGCAGGGTCGTAGAGGCCGGGGAGCTGTTTTTT. Its protein product is CASRVVEAGELFF. The rearrangement uses TRBV12-3 or TRBV12-4 and TRBJ2-2; D uncertain. This CDR3 comprises 13 residues. Trimming removed 6 bases from V and 6 bases from J, with 11 bases in between.

The chain joins TRBV28 to TRBJ1-1, with 8 nucleotides matching TRBD1. CDR1 MDHEN and CDR2 SYDVKM come from the germline V gene. The junction had 6 bases not matched to a gene; V was cut back by 6 bases and J by 3 bases. The length of the CDR3 is 14 residues. DNA for the CDR3: TGTGCCAGCAGCTTAGGACAGGGTCACACTGAAGCTTTCTTT. It yields the protein CASSLGQGHTEAFF. Full variable domain (rest looked up from reference TRBV28 and TRBJ1-1): DVKVTQSSRYLVKRTGEKVFLECVQDMDHENMFWYRQDPGLGLRLIYFSYDVKMKEKGDIPEGYSVSREKKERFSLILESASTNQTSMYLCASSLGQGHTEAFFGQGTRLTVV.

The rearrangement joins TRBV5-5 to TRBJ1-1; 7 bases are a match to TRBD1. The CDR3 runs 16 residues. Trimming at V came to 4 bases and at J to 1 base, leaving 10 bases not matched to a gene. The germline gives CDR1 SGHKS, CDR2 YYEKEE (reference sequence). The CDR3, as DNA: TGTGCCAGCAGCAAAAGCCCCGGGACAGAGAACACTGAAGCTTTCTTT. Translating gives CASSKSPGTENTEAFF.

In DNA form, the CDR3 reads TGTGCCAGCAGTTTTGACCGGACAGGGAACTACGAGCAGTACTTC. It encodes CASSFDRTGNYEQYF. This rearrangement joins TRBV28 to TRBJ2-7; TRBD1 matches 8 bases. J was trimmed by 3 bases and V by 3 bases; bases with no gene match: 7. The germline gives CDR1 MDHEN, CDR2 SYDVKM. The CDR3 runs to 15 residues.

V gene TRBV6-5 combines with J gene TRBJ1-2; D is unclear. Germline values: CDR1 MNHEY, CDR2 SVGAGI. This CDR3 is built from 13 residues. Trimming took 6 bases from V and 3 from J, leaving 11 bases between them. CDR3 loop: CASSPHKDYGYTF. CDR3 nucleotide sequence: TGTGCCAGCAGCCCACACAAGGACTATGGCTACACCTTC.

The V and J genes are TRBV28 and TRBJ2-5, with 12 bases that match TRBD2. V lost 5 bases and J lost 4; bases outside the gene matches: 11. Per the germline V gene, CDR1 is MDHEN and CDR2 is SYDVKM. CDR3 size: 17 residues. CDR3 DNA sequence: TGTGCCAGCAGTCCCCTAGCGGGAGGGCCCCGTGGAGAGACCCAGTACTTC. Its translation: CASSPLAGGPRGETQYF.

Comment on this clone: A junction end diverges from the germline sequence, so it may reflect a read error. The chain has TRBV18 and TRBJ2-1; 10 nucleotides agree with TRBD1. The CDR3 contains 15 residues. Germline V gives CDR1 KGHSH, CDR2 LQKENI. The CDR3 loop reads CASSSTGGEYSEQFF. DNA for the CDR3: TGTGCCAGCTCGTCGACAGGGGGCGAGTACAGTGAGCAGTTCTTC.

This clone was detected ten times or more. The chain recombines TRBV28 with TRBJ1-2; perhaps TRBD1 as D (5 bases). The CDR3 runs 13 residues. Trimming took off 4 bases at V and 2 bases at J, with 8 bases between the two ends. CDR1 is MDHEN, CDR2 SYDVKM, per germline. The CDR3 nucleotides read TGTGCCAGCAGTTGGGGACTGAACTATGGCTACACCTTC. It yields the protein CASSWGLNYGYTF.